Listed here are 27 T cell receptor beta chains from one sample, sequenced in a study of cytomegalovirus exposure and HLA in healthy donors. The PCR ran on 60 Vbeta and 13 Jbeta primers. Sequencing was performed with immunoSEQ multiplex PCR; in TCRdb, only in-frame clones are kept and a portion is missing. The sample lists 66,000 or so clones; around 90% were seen once. Sequencing used PBMCs. The receptor set was obtained from a man aged 30-40 years in good health and CMV-seropositive.

V gene TRBV21-1 combines with J gene TRBJ1-5. TRBV21-1 counts as a pseudogene. The CDR3 consists of 18 residues. Here the CDR3 reads CASSKSRLKRISNQPQHF. In DNA form, the CDR3 reads TGTGCCAGCAGCAAATCTAGGTTGAAGAGGATTAGCAATCAGCCCCAGCATTTT.

The chain has TRBV6-6 and TRBJ1-1, with D perhaps matching TRBD1 (5 bases). V lost 7 bases and J 5 bases, leaving 20 bases between the germline ends. The CDR3 consists of 15 residues. The germline CDR1 and CDR2 sequences are MNHNY and SVGAGI (reference sequence). In DNA, the CDR3 is TGTGCCAGCACTGGTTCGGGGGGAGTTGGGACTGAAGCTTTCTTT. This gives the protein CASTGSGGVGTEAFF.

The chain recombines TRBV6-5 with TRBJ2-7; TRBD1 agrees at 8 bases. The trim removed 4 bases at V and 3 bases at J, leaving 8 bases unmatched. The CDR3 runs to 15 residues. The germline V gene encodes CDR1 MNHEY and CDR2 SVGAGI. CDR3 in amino acids: CASSSPGQASYEQYF. The CDR3 region has the DNA TGTGCCAGCAGTTCCCCGGGACAGGCGAGCTACGAGCAGTACTTC.

This clone was seen once. The rearrangement links TRBV4-3 to TRBJ2-6, with D maybe TRBD1 (5 bases). The CDR3 covers 15 residues. Germline V lookup: CDR1 LGHNA, CDR2 YSLEER. V shed 5 bases and J shed 4 bases, with 12 bases lying between them. The DNA for the CDR3 is TGCGCCAGCAGCAAGACAGTAAGCGGGGCCAACGTCCTGACTTTC. Translating it yields CASSKTVSGANVLTF.

Comment on this clone: The junction does not match germline at one end; this may be a read error. V gene TRBV7-9 combines with J gene TRBJ2-7; 9 bases match TRBD1. Looked up from germline, CDR1 is SEHNR and CDR2 is FQNEAQ (reference sequence). CDR3 size: 16 residues. Here the CDR3 reads CSSSLATGTGTSVVYF. The CDR3, as DNA: TGTTCCAGCAGCTTAGCCACCGGGACAGGGACTTCGGTAGTATACTTC.

This chain joins TRBV30 and TRBJ2-7; 7 bases agree with TRBD1. Germline-derived CDR1 and CDR2 are GTSNPN and SVGIG (reference sequence). The length of the CDR3 is 13 residues. The V gene end was trimmed by 2 bases and the J gene end by 2 bases; junction bases not matched to a gene: 3. CDR3 amino acids: CAWSQDRAYEQYF. The CDR3 DNA reads TGTGCCTGGAGTCAAGACAGGGCCTACGAGCAGTACTTC. Combining the CDR3 with reference TRBV30 and TRBJ2-7 gives the whole variable domain SQTIHQWPATLVQPVGSPLSLECTVEGTSNPNLYWYRQAAGRGLQLLFYSVGIGQISSEVPQNLSASRPQDRQFILSSKKLLLSDSGFYLCAWSQDRAYEQYFGPGTRLTVT.

The chain uses TRBV14 and TRBJ1-1; the match to TRBD1 covers 7 bases. The CDR3 is 16 amino acids. The J segment lost 0 bases and the V segment lost 10 bases, leaving 14 bases of the junction unmatched. Germline V gene lookup returns CDR1 SGHDN and CDR2 FVKESK. CDR3 nucleotide sequence: TGTGCCACCTCGTATTATACAGGGGTCATGAACACTGAAGCTTTCTTT. This gives the protein CATSYYTGVMNTEAFF.

This clone was observed a few times. The J gene is TRBJ2-2, the V gene TRBV5-4; 10 bases line up with TRBD2. The CDR3 length is 14 residues. V shed 2 bases and J 7 bases; nucleotides not matched to a gene: 2. Germline CDR1 reads SGHNT; CDR2 reads YYREEE (reference sequence). The CDR3 DNA reads as TGTGCCAGCAGCTTCCAGCGGGAGGGCGGGGAGCTGTTTTTT. It codes for CASSFQREGGELFF.

V and J are TRBV9 and TRBJ2-7; 7 bases line up with TRBD2. There are 16 residues in the CDR3. V was clipped by 4 bases and J by 2 bases; unmatched bases: 12. Germline CDR1 reads SGDLS; CDR2 reads YYNGEE. The CDR3 sequence is CASSPFIGGSTYEQYF. The CDR3 DNA reads as TGTGCCAGCAGCCCGTTTATCGGCGGGAGTACCTACGAGCAGTACTTC.

The V gene is TRBV7-9, the J gene TRBJ2-1, with 10 bases lining up with TRBD2. Germline CDR1 and CDR2: SEHNR and FQNEAQ (reference sequence). Unmatched junction bases numbered 5, after V lost 5 bases and J lost 7 bases. The CDR3 loop spans 14 amino acids. The CDR3 region is CASSGDSGRNEQFF. The DNA for the CDR3 is TGTGCCAGCAGCGGGGATAGCGGGAGGAATGAGCAGTTCTTC. The full variable domain, its missing parts supplied by reference TRBV7-9 and TRBJ2-1, is DTGVSQNPRHKITKRGQNVTFRCDPISEHNRLYWYRQTLGQGPEFLTYFQNEAQLEKSRLLSDRFSAERPKGSFSTLEIQRTEQGDSAMYLCASSGDSGRNEQFFGPGTRLTVL.

V is TRBV29-1 and J is TRBJ2-2; 7 nucleotides agree with TRBD2. CDR3 size: 13 residues. With 4 bases clipped from V and 4 bases from J, the junction kept 3 bases outside the gene matches. CDR1 and CDR2 (germline): SQVTM, ANQGSEA. The CDR3 nucleotides read TGCAGCGTTGGGACTAGACTCACCGGGGAGCTGTTTTTT. Amino acids: CSVGTRLTGELFF.

The V call is TRBV9, the J call TRBJ2-3; D might be TRBD2 (6 bases). This CDR3 is built from 15 residues. Germline lookup yields CDR1 SGDLS and CDR2 YYNGEE. The ends were cut back, 4 bases at V and 1 base at J, with 13 bases in the middle. The CDR3 nucleotides read TGTGCCAGCAGCAAAAATCTAGCGCGCACAGATACGCAGTATTTT. It yields the protein CASSKNLARTDTQYF.

The gene calls are TRBV19 and TRBJ1-5; tentative D call: TRBD1 (6 bases). The CDR3 totals 11 residues. V lost 8 bases and J 15 bases, leaving 17 bases between the germline ends. Germline V gene sequence: CDR1 LNHDA, CDR2 SQIVND (reference sequence). The CDR3 sequence is CASRTVSVWHF. CDR3 nucleotide sequence: TGTGCCAGTCGGACAGTTTCGGTATGGCATTTT.

The CDR3 sequence: CASSSLTSGITGELFF. CDR3 bases: TGCGCCAGCAGCTCCTTAACTAGCGGGATCACCGGGGAGCTGTTTTTT. The chain joins TRBV5-1 to TRBJ2-2; 10 bases align to TRBD2. Germline-derived CDR1 and CDR2 are SGHRS and YFSETQ. J gave up 4 bases and V 3 bases, and 6 bases lay outside the gene matches. There are 16 residues in the CDR3.

The rearrangement links TRBV6-5 to TRBJ1-2; D is possibly TRBD1 (6 bases). From germline, CDR1 is MNHEY and CDR2 SVGAGI. CDR3 length equals 13 residues. Trimming pared 6 bases from V and 8 bases from J, leaving 16 bases between. The CDR3 loop is CASSRTGTGGYTF. CDR3 coding DNA: TGTGCCAGCAGCCGCACAGGGACGGGGGGCTACACCTTC.

This chain uses TRBV10-3 with TRBJ1-2; 7 nucleotides line up with TRBD1. Germline trimming cut 3 bases from V and 7 bases from J; bases unmatched to any gene: 14. The CDR3 covers 16 residues. Per germline, CDR1 ENHRY and CDR2 SYGVKD. As DNA, the CDR3 is TGTGCCATCAGTGACCCGGGACAGCGCCGGACGGTTGGCTACACCTTC. Its protein product is CAISDPGQRRTVGYTF.

The chain carries TRBV4-1 and TRBJ2-5; 12 positions agree with TRBD2. The germline V gene encodes CDR1 MGHRA and CDR2 YSYEKL. V lost 0 bases and J lost 4; bases outside the gene matches: 9. This CDR3 has 18 residues. CDR3 nucleotides: TGCGCCAGCAGCCAAGATCGGGCTAGCGGGAGGGCGAGAGAGACCCAGTACTTC. This encodes CASSQDRASGRARETQYF.

The genes are TRBV27 and TRBJ1-4; TRBD1 agrees at 11 bases. Germline V lookup: CDR1 MNHEY, CDR2 SMNVEV (reference sequence). After removal of 5 bases from V and 8 bases from J, the junction contained 10 bases not matched to a gene. This CDR3 comprises 16 residues. In DNA, the CDR3 is TGTGCCAGCAGTAAAGGACAGGGGGCAGGGGAGGAAAAACTGTTTTTT. Translation: CASSKGQGAGEEKLFF.

The chain joins TRBV7-3 to TRBJ1-1; TRBD1 is a possible D gene (5 bases). Germline-derived CDR1 and CDR2 are SGHTA and FQGTGA. The CDR3 is 14 amino acids. V lost 2 bases, J lost 1 base, and 8 bases lay in between. The CDR3 is CASSLGRENTEAFF. The CDR3 nucleotides are TGTGCCAGCAGCTTAGGCAGGGAGAACACTGAAGCTTTCTTT. The full variable domain, rest sourced from reference TRBV7-3 and TRBJ1-1, is GAGVSQTPSNKVTEKGKYVELRCDPISGHTALYWYRQSLGQGPEFLIYFQGTGAADDSGLPNDRFFAVRPEGSVSTLKIQRTERGDSAVYLCASSLGRENTEAFFGQGTRLTVV.

V usage is TRBV28 and J usage is TRBJ2-7, with D maybe TRBD2 (5 bases). The CDR3 loop spans 13 amino acids. Germline V gene sequence: CDR1 MDHEN, CDR2 SYDVKM. Trimming removed 6 bases from V and 3 bases from J, with 12 bases in between. CDR3 in DNA: TGTGCCAGCAGCGATACTAGAATCTACGAGCAGTACTTC. Residues: CASSDTRIYEQYF. The full variable domain, with the rest looked up from reference TRBV28 and TRBJ2-7, is DVKVTQSSRYLVKRTGEKVFLECVQDMDHENMFWYRQDPGLGLRLIYFSYDVKMKEKGDIPEGYSVSREKKERFSLILESASTNQTSMYLCASSDTRIYEQYFGPGTRLTVT.

The chain carries TRBV9 and TRBJ2-5; D perhaps matches TRBD2 (6 bases). Germline V CDR1 and CDR2: SGDLS, YYNGEE. V was shortened by 0 bases and J by 5 bases, with 14 bases between the two germline ends. The CDR3 covers 15 residues. The CDR3 coding sequence is TGTGCCAGCAGCGTAGAGGATGGGGGGACGGAGACCCAGTACTTC. It encodes CASSVEDGGTETQYF.

The CDR3 protein is CASSQDLGRLNTEAFF. The CDR3, as DNA: TGTGCCAGCAGCCAAGATTTGGGCCGGCTGAACACTGAAGCTTTCTTT. The chain is built from TRBV14 and TRBJ1-1; no clear D. The V end lost 0 bases, the J end lost 0 bases, and 11 bases lay between the germline ends. Germline CDR1 and CDR2: SGHDN and FVKESK. This CDR3 region has 16 residues.

The count of this clone is one. This chain joins TRBV6-4 and TRBJ2-2; TRBD2 agrees at 9 bases. This CDR3 has 15 residues. J lost 7 bases, V lost 4 bases, and 7 bases had no gene match. CDR1 is MRHNA, CDR2 SNTAGT, per germline. In DNA form, the CDR3 reads TGTGCCAGCAGTGCGGCGGCGGGAGGGATCGGGGAGCTGTTTTTT. The encoded protein is CASSAAAGGIGELFF.

This chain uses TRBV2 with TRBJ2-7, with D perhaps matching TRBD1 (6 bases). Trimming took 4 bases from V and 2 from J, leaving 6 bases between them. This CDR3 spans 12 amino acids. Germline lookup yields CDR1 SNHLY and CDR2 FYNNEI. This CDR3 reads CASSGDTYEQYF. In DNA, the CDR3 is TGTGCCAGCAGTGGGGACACCTACGAGCAGTACTTC.

The chain couples TRBV4-2 to TRBJ2-2; no clear D. CDR3 size: 17 residues. From germline, CDR1 is LGHNA and CDR2 YNFKEQ. Trimming left V 0 bases short and J 7 bases short, with 18 bases between. The chain's CDR3 is CASSQDGNILNGGELFF. DNA of the CDR3: TGTGCCAGCAGCCAAGACGGTAATATCCTAAACGGCGGGGAGCTGTTTTTT.

The chain uses TRBV10-3 and TRBJ2-2; 7 bases map to TRBD2. Trimming at V came to 0 bases and at J to 5 bases, leaving 6 bases not matched to a gene. The germline V gene has CDR1 ENHRY and CDR2 SYGVKD. The CDR3 covers 16 residues. The CDR3 loop is CAISESEGGPTGELFF. The CDR3 DNA reads as TGTGCCATCAGTGAGTCGGAGGGAGGGCCTACCGGGGAGCTGTTTTTT.

The rearrangement joins TRBV7-9 to TRBJ2-7; 12 nucleotides agree with TRBD2. The CDR3 contains 16 residues. The V gene end was trimmed by 4 bases and the J gene end by 1 base; junction bases not matched to a gene: 5. The germline V gene has CDR1 SEHNR and CDR2 FQNEAQ (reference sequence). CDR3 in DNA: TGTGCCAGCAGCTACCCGGGACTAGCGGGTTCCTACGAGCAGTACTTC. Protein sequence: CASSYPGLAGSYEQYF.